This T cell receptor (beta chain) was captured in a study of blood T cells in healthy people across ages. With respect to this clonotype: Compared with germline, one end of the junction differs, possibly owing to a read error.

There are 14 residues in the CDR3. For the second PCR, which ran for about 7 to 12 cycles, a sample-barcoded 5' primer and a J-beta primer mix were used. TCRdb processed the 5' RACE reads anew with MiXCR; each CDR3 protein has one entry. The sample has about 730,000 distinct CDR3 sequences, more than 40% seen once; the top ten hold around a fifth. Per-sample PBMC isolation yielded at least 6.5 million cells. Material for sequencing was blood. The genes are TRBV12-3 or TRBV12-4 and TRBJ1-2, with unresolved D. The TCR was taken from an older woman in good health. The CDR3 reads CVSGHLKANYGYTF. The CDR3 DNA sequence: TGTGTCAGCGGGCACCTCAAGGCTAACTATGGCTACACCTTC.